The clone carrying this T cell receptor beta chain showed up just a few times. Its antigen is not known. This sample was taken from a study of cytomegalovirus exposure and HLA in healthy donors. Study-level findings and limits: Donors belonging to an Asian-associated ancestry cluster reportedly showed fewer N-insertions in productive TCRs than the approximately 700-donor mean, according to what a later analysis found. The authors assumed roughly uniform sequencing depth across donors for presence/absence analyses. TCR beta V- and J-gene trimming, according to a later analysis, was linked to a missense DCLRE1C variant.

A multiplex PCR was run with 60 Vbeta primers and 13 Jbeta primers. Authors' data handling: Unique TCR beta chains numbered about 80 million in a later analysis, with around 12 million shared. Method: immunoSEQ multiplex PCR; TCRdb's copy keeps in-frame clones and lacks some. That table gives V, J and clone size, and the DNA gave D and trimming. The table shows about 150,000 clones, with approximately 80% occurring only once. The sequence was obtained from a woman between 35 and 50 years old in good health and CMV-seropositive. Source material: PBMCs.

The DNA of the CDR3 is TGTGCCAGCAGTTTGATGACTAGCGGGGGGCAGACCCAGTACTTC. Protein sequence: CASSLMTSGGQTQYF. This chain connects TRBV28 to TRBJ2-5; TRBD2 agrees at 13 bases. This CDR3 region has 15 residues. The germline V gene has CDR1 MDHEN and CDR2 SYDVKM. The V and J ends lost 3 bases and 6 bases, in that order; junction bases with no gene match: 4.